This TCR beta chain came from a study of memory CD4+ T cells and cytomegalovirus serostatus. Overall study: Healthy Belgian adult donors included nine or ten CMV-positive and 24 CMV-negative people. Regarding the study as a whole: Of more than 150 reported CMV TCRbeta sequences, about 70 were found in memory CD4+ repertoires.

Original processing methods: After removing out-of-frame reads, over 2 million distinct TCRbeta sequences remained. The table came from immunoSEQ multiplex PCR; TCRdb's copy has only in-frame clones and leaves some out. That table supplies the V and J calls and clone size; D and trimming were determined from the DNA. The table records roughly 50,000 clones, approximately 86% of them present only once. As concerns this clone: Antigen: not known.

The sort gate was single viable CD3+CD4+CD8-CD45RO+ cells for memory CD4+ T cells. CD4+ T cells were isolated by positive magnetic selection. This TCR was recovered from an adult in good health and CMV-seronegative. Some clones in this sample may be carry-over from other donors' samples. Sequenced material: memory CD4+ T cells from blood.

CDR3 region: CASNEGLAGGQETQYF. CDR3 coding DNA: TGCGCCAGCAACGAGGGACTAGCGGGGGGCCAAGAGACCCAGTACTTC. This chain joins TRBV5-1 and TRBJ2-5, with 15 positions matching TRBD2. Germline lookup yields CDR1 SGHRS and CDR2 YFSETQ. Unmatched junction bases numbered 4, after V lost 6 bases and J lost 1 base. There are 16 residues in the CDR3.